The 5 T cell receptor beta chains below were found in one sample sequenced in a study of blood T cell repertoires in COVID-19. Libraries were prepared by immunoSEQ multiplex PCR; TCRdb keeps only in-frame clonotypes and omits some of them. The table has around 100,000 clones, 85% seen once. The specimen sequenced was peripheral blood. These receptors were taken from a woman between 70 and 85 years old with active or convalescent COVID-19.

This sequence joins TRBV19 and TRBJ2-5; possibly TRBD1 for D (6 bases). V was clipped by 5 bases and J by 5 bases, with 15 bases between them. The germline gives CDR1 LNHDA, CDR2 SQIVND (reference sequence). This CDR3 contains 14 residues. CDR3 coding DNA: TGTGCCAGTAGTGGGGCACAGAGGGGGGAGACCCAGTACTTC. The encoded protein is CASSGAQRGETQYF.

This clone turned up a few times. The chain links TRBV2 to TRBJ2-7; a weak D match, TRBD1 (5 bases). CDR3 length: 13 amino acids. Deletions cut 3 bases from V and 2 bases from J, with 8 bases between. CDR1 SNHLY and CDR2 FYNNEI come from the germline V gene. In DNA, the CDR3 is TGTGCCAGCAGTGAGGGGCCCACCTACGAGCAGTACTTC. As protein: CASSEGPTYEQYF.

This clone came up a few times. The chain combines TRBV28 with TRBJ1-2, with TRBD1 matching over 10 bases. Germline CDR1 reads MDHEN; CDR2 reads SYDVKM. The CDR3 is 15 amino acids. Trimming took 7 bases from V and 6 from J; bases not matched to a gene: 11. The CDR3 coding sequence is TGTGCCAGCATGTCACAGGACAGGGGGAATCATGGCTACACCTTC. This translates into CASMSQDRGNHGYTF.

This clone was picked up one time. The chain's CDR3 is CASSLRVEQFF. CDR3 DNA: TGTGCCAGCAGTTTAAGAGTGGAGCAGTTCTTC. The chain employs TRBV12-3 or TRBV12-4 and TRBJ2-1; D remains ambiguous. The CDR3 covers 11 residues. Trimming left V 2 bases short and J 10 bases short, with 6 bases between.

The gene calls are TRBV27 and TRBJ1-1; TRBD1 aligns across 11 bases. Unmatched junction bases numbered 8, after V lost 3 bases and J lost 5 bases. The CDR3 has 16 residues. Germline CDR1 MNHEY, CDR2 SMNVEV (reference sequence). As DNA, the CDR3 is TGTGCCAGCAGTTTGCCTCCGGGACAGGGGGGTACTGAAGCTTTCTTT. It is translated as CASSLPPGQGGTEAFF.